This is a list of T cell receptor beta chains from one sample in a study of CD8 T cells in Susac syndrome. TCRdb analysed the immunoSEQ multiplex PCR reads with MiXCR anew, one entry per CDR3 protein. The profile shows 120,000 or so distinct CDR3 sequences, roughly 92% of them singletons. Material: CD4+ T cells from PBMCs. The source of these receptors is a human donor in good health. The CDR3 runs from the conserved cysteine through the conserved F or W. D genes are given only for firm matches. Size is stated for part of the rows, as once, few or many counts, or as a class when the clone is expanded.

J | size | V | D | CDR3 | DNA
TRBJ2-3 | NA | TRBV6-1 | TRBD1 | CASRGTTGAGTDTQYF | TGTGCCAGCAGAGGAACCACAGGGGCCGGCACAGATACGCAGTATTTT
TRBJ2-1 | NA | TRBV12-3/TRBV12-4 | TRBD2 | CASSLPRTSGSHEQFF | TGTGCCAGCAGTTTGCCCCGGACTAGCGGGAGTCATGAGCAGTTCTTC
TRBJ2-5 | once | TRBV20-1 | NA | CSARASHGDRQETQYF | TGCAGTGCTAGAGCCAGTCATGGGGATAGACAAGAGACCCAGTACTTC
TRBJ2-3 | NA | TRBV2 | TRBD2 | CASSERSWAGVADTQYF | TGTGCCAGCAGTGAGCGAAGTTGGGCGGGAGTGGCAGATACGCAGTATTTT
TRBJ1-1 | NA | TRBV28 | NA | CASRVSGFSLNTEAFF | TGTGCCAGCAGGGTATCAGGGTTTTCATTGAACACTGAAGCTTTCTTT
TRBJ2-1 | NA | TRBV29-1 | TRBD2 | CSAYRLAGGRRNNEQFF | TGCAGCGCCTACCGACTAGCGGGAGGTCGAAGGAACAATGAGCAGTTCTTC
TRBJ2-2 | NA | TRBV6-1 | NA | CASNRDRTGELFF | TGTGCCAGCAATCGGGATCGCACCGGGGAGCTGTTTTTT
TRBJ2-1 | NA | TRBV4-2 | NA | CASSQDLGLKGWNEQFF | TGTGCCAGCAGCCAAGATTTGGGCCTGAAGGGGTGGAATGAGCAGTTCTTC
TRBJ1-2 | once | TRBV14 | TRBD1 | CASSPQGASGYTF | TGTGCCAGCAGCCCACAGGGGGCATCTGGCTACACCTTC
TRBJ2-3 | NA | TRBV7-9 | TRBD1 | CASSFEGQTDTQYF | TGTGCCAGCAGCTTCGAGGGACAGACAGATACGCAGTATTTT
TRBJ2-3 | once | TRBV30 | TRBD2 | CAWSVARTSGSTDTQYF | TGTGCCTGGAGTGTAGCCCGGACTAGCGGTTCCACAGATACGCAGTATTTT
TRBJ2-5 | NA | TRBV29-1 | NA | CSSEQGEETQYF | TGCAGCTCGGAGCAAGGGGAGGAGACCCAGTACTTC
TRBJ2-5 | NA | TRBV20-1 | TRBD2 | CSLYDSGMIQETQYF | TGCAGTCTATACGATAGCGGGATGATTCAAGAGACCCAGTACTTC
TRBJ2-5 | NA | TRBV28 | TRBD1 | CASSFSRGLMGETQYF | TGTGCCAGCAGTTTCAGCAGGGGGTTGATGGGGGAGACCCAGTACTTC
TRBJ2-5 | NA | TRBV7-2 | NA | CASSLASANQETQYF | TGTGCCAGCAGCTTAGCTAGCGCAAACCAAGAGACCCAGTACTTC
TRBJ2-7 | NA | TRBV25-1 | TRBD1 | CASSDPGQGAGEQYF | TGTGCCAGCAGTGATCCCGGACAGGGGGCGGGAGAGCAGTACTTC
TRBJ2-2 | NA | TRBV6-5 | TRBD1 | CASSYGDRFSGELFF | TGTGCCAGCAGTTACGGGGACAGGTTCTCCGGGGAGCTGTTTTTT
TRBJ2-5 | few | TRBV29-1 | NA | CSGQTQETQYF | TGCAGCGGACAGACTCAAGAGACCCAGTACTTC
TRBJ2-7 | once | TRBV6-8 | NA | CASSYSTGHPPAEQYF | TGTGCCAGCAGTTACTCGACTGGACACCCGCCCGCAGAGCAGTACTTC
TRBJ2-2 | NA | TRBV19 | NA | CASAGRKGDTGELFF | TGTGCCAGTGCAGGCAGAAAAGGGGACACCGGGGAGCTGTTTTTT
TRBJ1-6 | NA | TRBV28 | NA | CASCAGSLNSPLHF | TGTGCCAGCTGTGCCGGGAGCCTCAATTCACCCCTCCACTTT
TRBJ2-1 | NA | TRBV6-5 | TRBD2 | CASSYSAGGLLYNEQFF | TGTGCCAGCAGTTATTCGGCGGGAGGGTTACTTTACAATGAGCAGTTCTTC
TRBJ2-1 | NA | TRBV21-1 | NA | CASSKPAGGLRGYNEQFF | TGTGCCAGCAGCAAACCAGCGGGGGGACTACGAGGCTACAATGAGCAGTTCTTC
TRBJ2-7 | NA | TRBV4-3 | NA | CASSQGMSTGSGEQYF | TGCGCCAGCAGCCAAGGGATGTCGACAGGTAGTGGCGAGCAGTACTTC
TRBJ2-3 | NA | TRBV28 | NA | CASSWGRVSTDTQYF | TGTGCCAGCAGCTGGGGACGGGTGAGCACAGATACGCAGTATTTT
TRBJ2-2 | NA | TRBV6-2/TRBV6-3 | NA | CASRQTGFANTGELFF | TGTGCCAGCAGGCAGACAGGTTTCGCGAACACCGGGGAGCTGTTTTTT
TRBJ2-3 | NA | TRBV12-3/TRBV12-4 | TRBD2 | CAPVPSGASTDTQYF | TGTGCCCCCGTGCCAAGCGGGGCGAGCACAGATACGCAGTATTTT
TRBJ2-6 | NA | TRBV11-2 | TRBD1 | CASSTGQGAGANVLTF | TGTGCCAGCAGCACGGGACAGGGGGCTGGGGCCAACGTCCTGACTTTC
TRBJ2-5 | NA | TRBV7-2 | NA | CASSLVGRGGIRETQYF | TGTGCCAGCAGCTTAGTCGGCAGGGGCGGAATTCGGGAGACCCAGTACTTC